This passage covers 10 T cell receptor beta chains from one sample sequenced in a study of cytomegalovirus exposure and HLA in healthy donors. The primer mix had 60 Vbeta and 13 Jbeta primers. The assay was immunoSEQ multiplex PCR, and TCRdb's table has in-frame clones only and misses some. The sample lists some 200,000 clones, about 80% occurring once. Sequencing was done on a sample of PBMCs. The receptor set was obtained from a boy aged 5 to 17 in good health and CMV-seronegative.

The V call is TRBV29-1, the J call TRBJ1-2; 8 bases are a match to TRBD1. V lost 8 bases, J lost 2 bases, and 7 bases stayed unmatched. The CDR3 is 13 amino acids. CDR1 SQVTM and CDR2 ANQGSEA come from the germline V gene. The CDR3 DNA sequence: TGCAGCACCGCAGGGGGCTTGAACTATGGCTACACCTTC. It yields the protein CSTAGGLNYGYTF.

About this clone: Mismatch with germline at one junction end may stem from a read error. The V and J genes are TRBV7-9 and TRBJ2-7, with TRBD1 matching 8 bases. From germline, CDR1 is SEHNR and CDR2 FQNEAQ (reference sequence). The CDR3 has 12 amino acids. CDR3 DNA sequence: TGTTCCAGCCGACAGGGGACCTACGAGCAGTACTTC. Translation gives CSSRQGTYEQYF.

In its sample, this clone was seen a few times. The chain combines TRBV19 with TRBJ2-1; 9 bases fit TRBD2. CDR3 length: 15 amino acids. With 7 bases clipped from V and 4 bases from J, the junction kept 8 bases outside the gene matches. Germline CDR1 is LNHDA and CDR2 is SQIVND (reference sequence). The CDR3 bases are TGTGCCAGTACTCACAGCGGGGGGTCTTACAATGAGCAGTTCTTC. The encoded protein is CASTHSGGSYNEQFF.

The chain joins TRBV7-9 to TRBJ1-1; no clear D gene. Germline loops: CDR1 SEHNR, CDR2 FQNEAQ (reference sequence). Trimming cost V 8 bases and J 1 base, with 11 bases left between them. CDR3 length equals 13 residues. The CDR3 DNA follows: TGTGCCAGCCTTGCTCGGGAGAACACTGAAGCTTTCTTT. It specifies CASLARENTEAFF.

The J gene is TRBJ1-4, the V gene TRBV2, with 10 bases matching TRBD1. The CDR3 covers 14 residues. The germline V gene encodes CDR1 SNHLY and CDR2 FYNNEI. The ends lost 6 bases at V and 10 bases at J; junction bases unmatched: 8. DNA for the CDR3: TGTGCCAGCAGGGAGACAGGGGGCGGGGGAAAACTGTTTTTT. This codes for CASRETGGGGKLFF.

V gene TRBV19 combines with J gene TRBJ1-3, with 7 bases identical to TRBD1. CDR3 size: 16 residues. Germline loops: CDR1 LNHDA, CDR2 SQIVND (reference sequence). The CDR3 spells CGSTGTVTSSGNTIYF. The CDR3 DNA reads as TGTGGCTCTACGGGGACAGTTACAAGCTCTGGAAACACCATATATTTT.

This chain uses TRBV19 with TRBJ1-2, with 10 bases matching TRBD1. This CDR3 region has 18 residues. J was trimmed by 6 bases and V by 1 base; bases with no gene match: 14. Germline V gene data show CDR1 as LNHDA and CDR2 as SQIVND (reference sequence). Written as DNA, the CDR3 is TGTGCCAGTAGTATAGCCCCCTCCGGGACAGGGGAGCAGGATGGCTACACCTTC. Protein: CASSIAPSGTGEQDGYTF.

V and J are TRBV6-1 and TRBJ2-1, with D hard to call. With 6 bases removed from V and 7 bases from J, the gap between germline ends came to 13 bases. The CDR3 totals 13 residues. Germline loops: CDR1 MNHNS, CDR2 SASEGT. The DNA for the CDR3 is TGTGCCAGCAGGAGTAGATGGCGGAATGAGCAGTTCTTC. It is translated as CASRSRWRNEQFF.

V gene TRBV5-1 combines with J gene TRBJ2-7, with TRBD2 matching over 8 bases. CDR3 size: 15 residues. CDR1 and CDR2 from the germline V gene are SGHRS and YFSETQ. The junction had 12 bases not matched to a gene; V was cut back by 4 bases and J by 6 bases. CDR3 sequence reads: CASSQDGFRGGEQYF. The CDR3 DNA follows: TGCGCCAGCAGCCAGGACGGGTTTCGGGGGGGCGAGCAGTACTTC.

The V gene is TRBV18, the J gene TRBJ1-2; possible D gene TRBD1, 6 bases. CDR1 and CDR2 from the germline V gene are KGHSH and LQKENI. Trimming removed 4 bases from V and 8 bases from J, with 17 bases in between. The CDR3 covers 14 residues. The CDR3: CASSQTAGVGGYTF. CDR3 coding DNA: TGTGCCAGCTCACAAACCGCAGGGGTAGGCGGCTACACCTTC.